The clone carrying this TCR beta chain was counted a few times. TCRdb analysed the RT-PCR reads with MiXCR anew, one entry per CDR3 protein. The table lists 400,000 to 450,000 distinct CDR3 sequences, approximately 16% of them singletons. These data come from a study of patients and donors after allogeneic stem cell transplantation. CDR3 length: 15 residues. The V and J ends lost 6 bases and 5 bases, in that order; junction bases with no gene match: 11. Germline CDR1 is LNHDA and CDR2 is SQIVND (reference sequence). V is TRBV19 and J is TRBJ2-7; 9 nucleotides line up with TRBD2. What was sequenced was blood, either unsorted or a sorted T cell fraction (not recorded which). The TCR sequence derives from a human donor who was either an allogeneic HSCT recipient or a stem cell or donor lymphocyte infusion donor (not recorded which). It is not recorded whose cells these are; they may come from a transplant donor. The DNA of the CDR3 is TGTGCCAGTAGCTTACTAGCGGGCCGGACCCACGAGCAGTACTTC. Amino acid sequence: CASSLLAGRTHEQYF.